These 30 T cell receptor beta chains originate from one sample sequenced in a study of glioma-infiltrating T cells after dendritic cell vaccination. Measured with immunoSEQ multiplex PCR; TCRdb has only the in-frame clones, and not every one. The table has roughly 41,000 clones, approximately 82% seen once. Sequences were derived from blood, sampled before dendritic cell vaccination. These receptors came from a human donor with glioblastoma.

The chain couples TRBV18 to TRBJ2-7, with D possibly matching TRBD1 (6 bases). There are 12 residues in the CDR3. Trimming took 4 bases from V and 4 from J, leaving 8 bases between them. Germline V gene lookup returns CDR1 KGHSH and CDR2 LQKENI. The CDR3 nucleotides are TGTGCCAGCTCACTACAGGGTTACGAGCAGTACTTC. Its translation: CASSLQGYEQYF.

The chain combines TRBV5-1 with TRBJ2-5, with 11 positions matching TRBD1. The CDR3 is 20 amino acids. Germline V gives CDR1 SGHRS, CDR2 YFSETQ. J gave up 5 bases and V 4 bases, and 22 bases lay outside the gene matches. DNA for the CDR3: TGCGCCAGCAGCATAACACCTGGACAGGGGGCTTTTAAACCTTCGGAGACCCAGTACTTC. Protein: CASSITPGQGAFKPSETQYF.

The chain recombines TRBV19 with TRBJ1-1; D not certain. Trimming cost V 7 bases and J 1 base, with 7 bases left between them. The CDR3 covers 12 residues. Germline V gene lookup returns CDR1 LNHDA and CDR2 SQIVND (reference sequence). The CDR3 protein is CASIWRNTEAFF. The CDR3 DNA follows: TGTGCCAGTATTTGGAGGAACACTGAAGCTTTCTTT. Together with reference TRBV19 and TRBJ1-1, the CDR3 gives the full variable domain: DGGITQSPKYLFRKEGQNVTLSCEQNLNHDAMYWYRQDPGQGLRLIYYSQIVNDFQKGDIAEGYSVSREKKESFPLTVTSAQKNPTAFYLCASIWRNTEAFFGQGTRLTVV.

This clone came up a few times. V is TRBV5-1 and J is TRBJ2-5; D is possibly TRBD2 (6 bases). This CDR3 region has 13 residues. Germline CDR1 is SGHRS and CDR2 is YFSETQ. Trimming pared 2 bases from V and 5 bases from J, leaving 10 bases between. The CDR3 is CASSFGSSETQYF. CDR3 coding DNA: TGCGCCAGCAGCTTCGGGAGTTCGGAGACCCAGTACTTC.

This chain connects TRBV28 to TRBJ2-7; a possible D gene is TRBD2 (5 bases). V lost 7 bases and J lost 6, with 25 bases in between. This CDR3 is built from 16 residues. Germline CDR1 and CDR2: MDHEN and SYDVKM. The DNA of the CDR3 is TGTGCCAGCATCCCTGCAGTCGGGATACGGCCCGGCGAGCAGTACTTC. Translated: CASIPAVGIRPGEQYF.

This chain joins TRBV9 and TRBJ2-1, with TRBD2 matching over 10 bases. Germline V gives CDR1 SGDLS, CDR2 YYNGEE. The CDR3 spans 15 residues. V was clipped by 1 base and J by 3 bases; unmatched bases: 1. The CDR3 loop reads CASSVSGGDYNEQFF. The CDR3 nucleotides read TGTGCCAGCAGCGTAAGCGGGGGGGACTACAATGAGCAGTTCTTC.

Regarding this clone: The sample holds other DNA sequences that translate to the same CDR3. V usage is TRBV6-5 and J usage is TRBJ2-7; D not resolved. V gave up 2 bases and J gave up 2 bases, with 4 bases separating them. This CDR3 has 12 residues. In germline, CDR1 is MNHEY, CDR2 SVGAGI. CDR3 sequence reads: CASSYGPYEQYF. CDR3 DNA: TGTGCCAGCAGTTACGGGCCCTACGAGCAGTACTTC.

The chain links TRBV5-6 to TRBJ1-2; TRBD1 might be the D (5 bases). The CDR3 extends over 12 amino acids. Germline loops: CDR1 SGHDT, CDR2 YYEEEE. Deletions cut 0 bases from V and 7 bases from J, with 7 bases between. The CDR3, as DNA: TGTGCCAGCAGCTTGGAAAGGGGTGGCTACACCTTC. Its protein is CASSLERGGYTF.

V gene TRBV10-3 combines with J gene TRBJ2-7, with D maybe TRBD1 (6 bases). The CDR3 is 14 amino acids. From germline, CDR1 is ENHRY and CDR2 SYGVKD. With 0 bases removed from V and 3 bases from J, the gap between germline ends came to 9 bases. The CDR3 here is CAISESGQLYEQYF. CDR3 sequence (DNA): TGTGCCATCAGTGAGTCCGGACAGCTCTACGAGCAGTACTTC.

This chain connects TRBV4-1 to TRBJ1-6; 7 bases are a match to TRBD1. The CDR3 covers 15 residues. V dropped 2 bases and J dropped 5; count of bases not matched to a gene: 3. Germline CDR1 reads MGHRA; CDR2 reads YSYEKL. CDR3 DNA sequence: TGCGCCAGCAGCCAACCCACAGGGGATAATTCACCCCTCCACTTT. Translated, it gives CASSQPTGDNSPLHF.

This chain uses TRBV6-1 with TRBJ1-5, with 7 bases identical to TRBD1. This CDR3 is built from 16 residues. V lost 2 bases to trimming and J lost 4 bases; unmatched junction nucleotides: 8. Germline loops: CDR1 MNHNS, CDR2 SASEGT. Here the CDR3 DNA reads TGTGCCAGCAGTGAAACCGGGACAGCCTCAAATCAGCCCCAGCATTTT. This translates into CASSETGTASNQPQHF.

This chain connects TRBV2 to TRBJ2-7; the match to TRBD1 covers 9 bases. The CDR3 contains 13 residues. The germline gives CDR1 SNHLY, CDR2 FYNNEI. Trimming at V came to 8 bases and at J to 5 bases, leaving 7 bases not matched to a gene. The CDR3 DNA follows: TGTGCCAGCCGGGACAGGGTGTTCAACGAGCAGTACTTC. It encodes CASRDRVFNEQYF.

The chain joins TRBV5-1 to TRBJ1-5, with 7 bases matching TRBD1. V was clipped by 3 bases and J by 0 bases; unmatched bases: 3. Germline lookup yields CDR1 SGHRS and CDR2 YFSETQ. This CDR3 is 15 amino acids long. The CDR3 sequence: CASSSTGDSNQPQHF. The CDR3 coding sequence is TGCGCCAGCAGCTCCACAGGGGATAGCAATCAGCCCCAGCATTTT.

The chain carries TRBV13 and TRBJ1-5; D is ambiguous. V lost 3 bases and J lost 4, with 7 bases in between. The germline V gene encodes CDR1 PRHDT and CDR2 FYEKMQ (reference sequence). The CDR3 has 13 amino acids. This chain's CDR3 is CASSLTGNQPQHF. The CDR3 bases are TGTGCCAGCAGCTTGACGGGGAATCAGCCCCAGCATTTT.

The chain links TRBV11-3 to TRBJ1-2, with 12 positions matching TRBD1. This CDR3 comprises 15 residues. The V and J ends lost 1 base and 7 bases, in that order; junction bases with no gene match: 4. Looked up from germline, CDR1 is SGHNT and CDR2 is YENEEA. The CDR3 bases are TGTGCCAGCAGCTTAGCGGGACAGGGGGCGCGTGGCTACACCTTC. Amino acid sequence: CASSLAGQGARGYTF.

V usage is TRBV5-1 and J usage is TRBJ1-2; D unresolved. From germline, CDR1 is SGHRS and CDR2 YFSETQ. Trimming shortened V by 0 bases and J by 8 bases, and 14 bases separated the two germline ends. The CDR3 has 14 residues. The CDR3 DNA follows: TGCGCCAGCAGCTTGGCCTCAGAGGGCGTCGGCTACACCTTC. Its translation: CASSLASEGVGYTF.

The V and J genes are TRBV5-1 and TRBJ2-5, with TRBD2 matching 11 bases. J gave up 5 bases and V 2 bases, and 11 bases lay outside the gene matches. The germline gives CDR1 SGHRS, CDR2 YFSETQ. CDR3 length equals 17 residues. The CDR3 loop reads CASSFSPSGGTSETQYF. Here the CDR3 DNA reads TGCGCCAGCAGCTTTTCCCCTAGCGGGGGGACCTCGGAGACCCAGTACTTC.

This clone was detected once. The chain combines TRBV27 with TRBJ2-3; 12 nucleotides match TRBD2. V was clipped by 5 bases and J by 12 bases; unmatched bases: 9. Germline CDR1 reads MNHEY; CDR2 reads SMNVEV (reference sequence). This CDR3 is 14 amino acids long. CDR3 sequence reads: CASSPGLAGALQYF. CDR3 DNA: TGTGCCAGCAGTCCGGGACTAGCGGGCGCTCTACAGTATTTT.

The gene calls are TRBV6-5 and TRBJ2-1; TRBD2 aligns across 8 bases. Trimming at V came to 3 bases and at J to 10 bases, leaving 8 bases not matched to a gene. CDR1 is MNHEY and CDR2 is SVGAGI in the germline V gene. The CDR3 runs 14 residues. Here the CDR3 reads CASSYLVTSAEQFF. In nucleotides, the CDR3 is TGTGCCAGCAGTTATTTAGTGACTAGCGCCGAGCAGTTCTTC.

The J gene is TRBJ1-2, the V gene TRBV2, with TRBD1 identical over 8 bases. The V gene's germline CDR1 is SNHLY and CDR2 FYNNEI. The CDR3 has 16 residues. V shed 11 bases and J 1 base; nucleotides not matched to a gene: 15. The CDR3, as DNA: TGTGCCTCCACGGGGAACAGGGGGGCCAGTAACTATGGCTACACCTTC. Translating gives CASTGNRGASNYGYTF.

This chain joins TRBV11-2 and TRBJ2-6; no reliable D call. The V gene lost 6 bases and the J gene lost 0 bases, with 6 bases spanning the gap. The CDR3 has 14 residues. From germline, CDR1 is SGHAT and CDR2 FQNNGV. The CDR3 DNA is TGTGCCAGCAGTCACAGCTCTGGGGCCAACGTCCTGACTTTC. Protein: CASSHSSGANVLTF.

The chain uses TRBV4-2 and TRBJ2-1; TRBD2 aligns across 8 bases. The germline V gene encodes CDR1 LGHNA and CDR2 YNFKEQ. The CDR3 contains 16 residues. V shed 0 bases, J shed 3 bases, and the junction held 4 bases outside the gene matches. The CDR3 sequence: CASSQEWRGDYNEQFF. The CDR3 DNA reads as TGTGCCAGCAGCCAAGAATGGCGGGGGGACTACAATGAGCAGTTCTTC.

The V call is TRBV10-2, the J call TRBJ2-2; 8 bases are a match to TRBD1. Germline loops: CDR1 WSHSY, CDR2 SAAADI. Germline trimming cut 9 bases from V and 3 bases from J; bases unmatched to any gene: 6. The CDR3 totals 14 residues. CDR3 loop: CASSTGADTGELFF. CDR3 sequence (DNA): TGCGCCAGTTCGACAGGGGCCGACACCGGGGAGCTGTTTTTT.

V gene TRBV27 combines with J gene TRBJ2-3; 7 nucleotides match TRBD2. Germline-derived CDR1 and CDR2 are MNHEY and SMNVEV (reference sequence). This CDR3 comprises 14 residues. Trimming removed 5 bases from V and 3 bases from J; junction bases left unmatched: 5. The CDR3 here is CASSVGLITDTQYF. The CDR3 DNA sequence: TGTGCCAGCAGTGTGGGACTAATAACAGATACGCAGTATTTT.

The V and J genes are TRBV7-9 and TRBJ1-1; tentative D call: TRBD1 (5 bases). V was pared by 2 bases and J by 1 base, with 17 bases between. This CDR3 has 17 residues. Germline CDR1 is SEHNR and CDR2 is FQNEAQ (reference sequence). In DNA, the CDR3 is TGTGCCAGCAGCTTAACTTTAAGTTGGGGCCCGAACACTGAAGCTTTCTTT. Its protein is CASSLTLSWGPNTEAFF. Filled out from reference TRBV7-9 and TRBJ1-1, the complete variable domain reads DTGVSQNPRHKITKRGQNVTFRCDPISEHNRLYWYRQTLGQGPEFLTYFQNEAQLEKSRLLSDRFSAERPKGSFSTLEIQRTEQGDSAMYLCASSLTLSWGPNTEAFFGQGTRLTVV.

The chain joins TRBV30 to TRBJ2-5; the D gene is possibly TRBD1 (5 bases). The germline CDR1 and CDR2 sequences are GTSNPN and SVGIG (reference sequence). CDR3 size: 12 residues. Trimming stripped 3 bases from V and 4 bases from J, with 9 bases between. The CDR3 region is CAWRGQAETQYF. The CDR3, as DNA: TGTGCCTGGAGGGGGCAGGCAGAGACCCAGTACTTC.

The chain couples TRBV4-3 to TRBJ2-3, with TRBD2 identical over 8 bases. This CDR3 has 16 residues. Germline V CDR1 and CDR2: LGHNA, YSLEER. Losses at the gene ends were 0 bases for V and 5 bases for J; bases not matched to a gene: 7. The CDR3 DNA reads as TGCGCCAGCAGCCAAGAGACGGGCAGCGGGGGAGATACGCAGTATTTT. Its protein product is CASSQETGSGGDTQYF.

This clone was seen a single time. This chain uses TRBV10-1 with TRBJ2-2; weak D call: TRBD1 (5 bases). The V end was cut by 6 bases, the J end by 1 base, with 9 bases between. Germline V gives CDR1 WNHNN, CDR2 SYGVQD (reference sequence). This CDR3 comprises 14 residues. This chain's CDR3 is CASSETVNTGELFF. CDR3 nucleotide sequence: TGCGCCAGCAGCGAGACAGTGAACACCGGGGAGCTGTTTTTT.

V usage is TRBV6-5 and J usage is TRBJ2-3; tentative D call: TRBD2 (6 bases). CDR3 size: 16 residues. The ends were cut back, 2 bases at V and 3 bases at J, with 15 bases in the middle. Germline V CDR1 and CDR2: MNHEY, SVGAGI. Here the CDR3 DNA reads TGTGCCAGCAGTTACGGTGGGGCAGGGACTACAGATACGCAGTATTTT. Its protein product is CASSYGGAGTTDTQYF.

J is TRBJ2-3 and V is TRBV2; 9 bases match TRBD2. Germline-derived CDR1 and CDR2 are SNHLY and FYNNEI. The CDR3 extends over 16 amino acids. V shed 4 bases and J 5 bases; nucleotides not matched to a gene: 10. Here the CDR3 reads CASSGSAGGRVDTQYF. The CDR3 DNA follows: TGTGCCAGCAGTGGGTCTGCGGGGGGGCGGGTAGATACGCAGTATTTT.